These T cell receptor beta chains were read from a single sample in a study of radiotherapy plus CTLA-4 blockade in lung cancer. The assay was immunoSEQ multiplex PCR, and TCRdb's table has in-frame clones only and misses some. The profile shows over 75,000 clones, 83% of them singletons. This sample comprised peripheral blood, obtained from a patient treated with radiotherapy plus ipilimumab. The receptors derive from a human donor with non-small cell lung cancer who had stable disease on radiotherapy plus ipilimumab. The CDR3 runs from the conserved cysteine through the conserved F or W. A D gene is named only where the DNA matches it firmly. Clone size is not always given. Where it is, it says once, few, many or a class for expanded clones.

TRBJ2-1	TRBD2	TRBV7-2	.	TGTGCCAGCAGCTCCCGAGCGGGGGGGTCCTACAATGAGCAGTTCTTC	CASSSRAGGSYNEQFF
TRBJ2-3	.	TRBV10-3	.	TGTGCCATCAGCGGGGGTAGTGCAGATACGCAGTATTTT	CAISGGSADTQYF
TRBJ1-5	.	TRBV27	few	TGTGCCACCAAAGACACTGATAGCAATCAGCCCCAGCATTTT	CATKDTDSNQPQHF
TRBJ2-7	.	TRBV7-3	.	TGTGCCAGCAGCCCAAGGGCAGGGGACGAGCAGTACTTC	CASSPRAGDEQYF
TRBJ1-1	.	TRBV19	.	TGTGCCAGTAGTATAGATGCGAACTTTCTCACTGAAGCTTTCTTT	CASSIDANFLTEAFF
TRBJ2-7	TRBD2	TRBV5-1	.	TGCGCCAGCAGCGGGGGACTAGCGGGGGTGGAGCAGTACTTC	CASSGGLAGVEQYF
TRBJ2-2	.	TRBV18	.	TGTGCCAGCTCACCAGGCGACACCGGGGAGCTGTTTTTT	CASSPGDTGELFF
TRBJ2-7	TRBD2	TRBV19	.	TGTGCCAGTACCCTCTCCAGCGGGGGGTCGTACGAGCAGTACTTC	CASTLSSGGSYEQYF
TRBJ1-1	TRBD1	TRBV28	once	TGTGCCAGCAACCCGGGACAGGGGAGAACTGAAGCTTTCTTT	CASNPGQGRTEAFF
TRBJ2-7	TRBD1	TRBV7-9	.	TGTGCCAGCAGCTTTGAGGACAGGGGTTCCGAGCAGTACTTC	CASSFEDRGSEQYF
TRBJ2-5	.	TRBV5-1	.	TGCGCCAGCAGCAAGACAGGCGGGGAGACCCAGTACTTC	CASSKTGGETQYF
TRBJ2-3	.	TRBV19	.	TGTGCCAGTAGTGCGGACGGCTTGCGGGATACGCAGTATTTT	CASSADGLRDTQYF
TRBJ2-1	.	TRBV7-9	.	TGTGCCAGCAGGGCCTCCGGGGGCAATGAGCAGTTCTTC	CASRASGGNEQFF
TRBJ1-6	TRBD1	TRBV27	.	TGTGCCAGCTCTCCGAGGGACAGCAATAATTCACCCCTCCACTTT	CASSPRDSNNSPLHF
TRBJ1-2	TRBD1	TRBV5-5	.	TGTGCCAGCAGCTTGGAGACAGGGCTACCTCTCGGAGGCTACACCTTC	CASSLETGLPLGGYTF
TRBJ2-3	.	TRBV28	.	TGTGCCAGCGGGTTGTCGCGGGATACGCAGTATTTT	CASGLSRDTQYF
TRBJ1-2	TRBD1	TRBV28	.	TGTGCCAGCAAATCGGGACAGGGGGGCTATGGCTACACCTTC	CASKSGQGGYGYTF
TRBJ1-3	TRBD1	TRBV7-6	.	TGTGCCAGCAGCTTAGAGAGGGGGCGCAGAAACACCATATATTTT	CASSLERGRRNTIYF
TRBJ2-7	.	TRBV9	.	TGTGCCAGCAGCGCCCAACCGGAACACTCCTACGAGCAGTACTTC	CASSAQPEHSYEQYF
TRBJ2-1	.	TRBV27	.	TGTGCCAGCAGTTTATCGCGGGATGAGCAGTTCTTC	CASSLSRDEQFF
TRBJ2-2	.	TRBV5-4	.	TGTGCCAGCAGCTTGCTGGTGGTTCAGACCGCGAACACCGGGGAGCTGTTTTTT	CASSLLVVQTANTGELFF
TRBJ1-1	TRBD1	TRBV29-1	.	TGCAGCATAGACAGGGACGTCGTTGGAGCTTTCTTT	CSIDRDVVGAFF
TRBJ2-3	TRBD2	TRBV2	.	TGTGCCAGCAGTTTGGGGGGGGAGGATACGCAGTATTTT	CASSLGGEDTQYF
TRBJ1-4	.	TRBV27	once	TGTGCCAGCAGTCCCTCGGGGCGGGGAGGTGAAAAACTGTTTTTT	CASSPSGRGGEKLFF
TRBJ1-3	.	TRBV6-5	.	TGTGCCAGCAGTTACACAGCTATCTCTGGAAACACCATATATTTT	CASSYTAISGNTIYF
TRBJ2-6	.	TRBV6-4	.	TGTGCCAGCAGCCAGAGAATGACAGGCTCTGGGGCCAACGTCCTGACTTTC	CASSQRMTGSGANVLTF
TRBJ2-7	.	TRBV6-5	.	TGTGCCAGCAGTTACTCGATAGCGTCGGCCGACGAGCAGTACTTC	CASSYSIASADEQYF
TRBJ2-7	TRBD2	TRBV7-2	few	TGTGCCAGCAGCTTAGGCCCAGCGGGGGGAACCTACGAGCAGTACTTC	CASSLGPAGGTYEQYF
TRBJ2-1	TRBD2	TRBV7-9	once	TGTGCCAGCACCGAAGCCGCGGGGGGGCCCGGCGGTGAGCAGTTCTTC	CASTEAAGGPGGEQFF
TRBJ1-1	.	TRBV6-5	.	TGTGCCAGCAGTTACCTGCCGGGGAACACTGAAGCTTTCTTT	CASSYLPGNTEAFF
TRBJ1-5	.	TRBV19	.	TGTGCCAGTAGTATCGGAGGGGAGAGCAATCAGCCCCAGCATTTT	CASSIGGESNQPQHF
TRBJ2-2	TRBD1	TRBV7-3	.	TGTGCCAGCAGCTTAATTCGCGGACTCGGGACAGCTACCGGGGAGCTGTTTTTT	CASSLIRGLGTATGELFF
TRBJ1-4	.	TRBV7-8	.	TGTGCCAGCAGCTTAGTTCAGGGAACAACTAATGAAAAACTGTTTTTT	CASSLVQGTTNEKLFF
TRBJ2-2	TRBD1	TRBV5-1	.	TGCGCCAGCAGCTTATCGACAGGGTACGACGAGCTGTTTTTT	CASSLSTGYDELFF
TRBJ1-5	.	TRBV19	.	TGTGCCAGTAGTATAGGAGGGGCGCTGGGGCAGCCCCAGCATTTT	CASSIGGALGQPQHF
TRBJ2-1	TRBD2	TRBV15	once	TGTGCCACCAGCAGAGGGCGACTAGCGCTTTCTTACAATGAGCAGTTCTTC	CATSRGRLALSYNEQFF
TRBJ2-1	TRBD1	TRBV5-4	.	TGTGCCAGCAGCTTAACTGCCGGGACAGGGATTAATGAGCAGTTCTTC	CASSLTAGTGINEQFF